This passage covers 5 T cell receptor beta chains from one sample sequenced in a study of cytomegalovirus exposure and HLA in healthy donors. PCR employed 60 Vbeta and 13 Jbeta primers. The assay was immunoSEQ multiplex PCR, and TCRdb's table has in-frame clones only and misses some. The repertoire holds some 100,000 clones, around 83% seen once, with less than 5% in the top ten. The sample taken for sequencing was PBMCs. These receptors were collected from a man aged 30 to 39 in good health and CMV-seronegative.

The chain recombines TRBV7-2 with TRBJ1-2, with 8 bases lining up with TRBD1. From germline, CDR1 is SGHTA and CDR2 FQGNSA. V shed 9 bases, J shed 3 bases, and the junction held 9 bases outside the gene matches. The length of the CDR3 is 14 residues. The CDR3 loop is CASSPTGEYYGYTF. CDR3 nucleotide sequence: TGTGCCAGTAGTCCGACAGGGGAATACTATGGCTACACCTTC.

CDR3 protein: CASSPLGREGTEAFF. The DNA of the CDR3 is TGTGCCAGCAGTCCACTTGGGCGGGAAGGCACTGAAGCTTTCTTT. The chain carries TRBV6-5 and TRBJ1-1; D ambiguous. The CDR3 sequence is 15 residues long. CDR1 is MNHEY, CDR2 SVGAGI, per germline. The ends were cut back, 5 bases at V and 4 bases at J, with 17 bases in the middle.

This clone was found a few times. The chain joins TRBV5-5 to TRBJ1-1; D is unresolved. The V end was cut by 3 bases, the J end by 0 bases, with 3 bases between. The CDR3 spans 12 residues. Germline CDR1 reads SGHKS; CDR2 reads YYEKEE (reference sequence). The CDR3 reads CASSSMNTEAFF. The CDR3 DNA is TGTGCCAGCAGCTCCATGAACACTGAAGCTTTCTTT.

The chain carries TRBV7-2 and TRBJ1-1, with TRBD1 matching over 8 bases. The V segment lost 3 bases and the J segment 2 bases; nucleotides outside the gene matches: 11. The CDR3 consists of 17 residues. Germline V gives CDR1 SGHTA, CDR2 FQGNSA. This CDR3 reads CASSLTGAVTYNTEAFF. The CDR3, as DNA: TGTGCCAGCAGCTTGACAGGGGCCGTGACTTACAACACTGAAGCTTTCTTT.

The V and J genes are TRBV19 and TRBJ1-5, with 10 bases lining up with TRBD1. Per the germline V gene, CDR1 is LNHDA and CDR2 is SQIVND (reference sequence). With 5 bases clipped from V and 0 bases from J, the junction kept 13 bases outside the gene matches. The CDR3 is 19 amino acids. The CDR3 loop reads CASSGSSGQGIVSNQPQHF. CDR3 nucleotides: TGTGCCAGTAGTGGGTCTTCGGGACAGGGGATTGTTAGCAATCAGCCCCAGCATTTT.